Following are 28 T cell receptor beta chains from one sample sequenced in a study of response to subunit inactivated influenza vaccine. Each CDR3 protein gets one entry after TCRdb re-called the RT-PCR reads with MiXCR. The table records 450,000 to 600,000 distinct CDR3 sequences, 15% to 20% of them present only once. The sequenced sample was CD4+ T cells sorted from PBMCs, obtained around 25 months after vaccination. These receptors were taken from a man aged 50 to 75 who received an inactivated influenza vaccine.

This clonotype was counted between two and nine times. The chain recombines TRBV11-2 with TRBJ1-6, with TRBD1 matching 9 bases. Germline V CDR1 and CDR2: SGHAT, FQNNGV. The CDR3 extends over 16 amino acids. Unmatched junction bases numbered 9, after V lost 2 bases and J lost 10 bases. The chain's CDR3 is CASSLNQDRGISPLHF. CDR3 nucleotides: TGTGCCAGCAGCTTAAATCAGGACAGGGGAATCTCACCCCTCCACTTT.

This clonotype occurred a few times. The chain is built from TRBV15 and TRBJ2-7, with a weak D call TRBD2 (7 bases). V shed 5 bases and J shed 4 bases, with 27 bases lying between them. Germline V gene data show CDR1 as LNHNV and CDR2 as YYDKDF (reference sequence). This CDR3 contains 18 residues. The CDR3, as DNA: TGTGCCACCAGCGCCTTCCCGGGGGGCGAGACGGGATCATACGAGCAGTACTTC. This codes for CATSAFPGGETGSYEQYF.

In its sample, this clonotype was seen a few times. This sequence joins TRBV28 and TRBJ1-2, with 9 bases fitting TRBD1. The germline V gene has CDR1 MDHEN and CDR2 SYDVKM. J gave up 0 bases and V 6 bases, and 11 bases lay outside the gene matches. The length of the CDR3 is 17 residues. CDR3 in DNA: TGTGCCAGCAGCCTCCGGGACAGGGCCCGAGCTAACTATGGCTACACCTTC. This translates into CASSLRDRARANYGYTF.

This clonotype was observed a handful of times. The CDR3 here is CASSLEPGIKGNTIYF. In DNA, the CDR3 is TGTGCCAGCAGCTTAGAGCCAGGAATAAAAGGAAACACCATATATTTT. This chain uses TRBV7-9 with TRBJ1-3; D unresolved. Trimming cost V 1 base and J 4 bases, with 14 bases left between them. Germline assignment: CDR1 SEHNR and CDR2 FQNEAQ (reference sequence). This CDR3 has 16 amino acids. The entire variable domain, with the rest obtained from reference TRBV7-9 and TRBJ1-3, is as follows: DTGVSQNPRHKITKRGQNVTFRCDPISEHNRLYWYRQTLGQGPEFLTYFQNEAQLEKSRLLSDRFSAERPKGSFSTLEIQRTEQGDSAMYLCASSLEPGIKGNTIYFGEGSWLTVV.

The count of this clonotype is one. This chain links TRBV3-1 with TRBJ1-2, with 11 bases fitting TRBD1. Germline CDR1 is LGHDT and CDR2 is YNNKEL (reference sequence). This CDR3 spans 14 amino acids. V gave up 1 base and J gave up 8 bases; unmatched junction bases: 3. CDR3 sequence: CASSQGTGGAGYTF. The CDR3, as DNA: TGTGCCAGCAGCCAAGGGACAGGGGGCGCAGGCTACACCTTC.

This clonotype was counted only a few times. DNA of the CDR3: TGCAGCGTTGCTCGGACAGGGCCCTACGAGCAGTACTTC. Translating gives CSVARTGPYEQYF. This chain links TRBV29-1 with TRBJ2-7; 8 bases are a match to TRBD1. J lost 2 bases, V lost 4 bases, and 4 bases had no gene match. Germline-derived CDR1 and CDR2 are SQVTM and ANQGSEA. The CDR3 loop spans 13 amino acids.

This clonotype was detected only a few times. V and J are TRBV18 and TRBJ1-4; D is uncertain. Trimming took off 1 base at V and 0 bases at J, with 12 bases between the two ends. This CDR3 spans 17 amino acids. From germline, CDR1 is KGHSH and CDR2 LQKENI. CDR3 bases: TGTGCCAGCTCACCACTTAAGATGGGTCCAACTAATGAAAAACTGTTTTTT. Translating gives CASSPLKMGPTNEKLFF.

In its sample, this clonotype was seen a few times. The chain employs TRBV20-1 and TRBJ2-3; 13 positions match TRBD2. From germline, CDR1 is DFQATT and CDR2 SNEGSKA (reference sequence). The CDR3 loop spans 13 amino acids. The junction had 3 bases not matched to a gene; V was cut back by 6 bases and J by 6 bases. CDR3 sequence: CSAPTSGRDTQYF. CDR3 nucleotides: TGCAGTGCCCCGACTAGCGGGAGGGATACGCAGTATTTT.

The CDR3 protein is CSARDRAYGYTF. The CDR3 DNA follows: TGCAGTGCTAGAGACAGGGCCTATGGCTACACCTTC. This rearrangement joins TRBV20-1 to TRBJ1-2; possible D gene TRBD1, 5 bases. Trimming stripped 0 bases from V and 4 bases from J, with 6 bases between. Germline assignment: CDR1 DFQATT and CDR2 SNEGSKA (reference sequence). This CDR3 has 12 residues.

The gene calls are TRBV12-3 or TRBV12-4 and TRBJ2-2, with TRBD2 identical over 14 bases. V gave up 6 bases and J gave up 3 bases; unmatched junction bases: 0. The CDR3 sequence is 15 residues long. The chain's CDR3 is CASRTSGRDTGELFF. In DNA, the CDR3 is TGTGCCAGCAGGACTAGCGGGAGGGACACCGGGGAGCTGTTTTTT.

The chain couples TRBV6-5 to TRBJ1-5; D is ambiguous. Trimming stripped 0 bases from V and 7 bases from J, with 7 bases between. The CDR3 covers 13 residues. Germline V gene data show CDR1 as MNHEY and CDR2 as SVGAGI. DNA of the CDR3: TGTGCCAGCAGTTACTCTAAGGGCCAGCCCCAGCATTTT. Amino acid sequence: CASSYSKGQPQHF.

The chain has TRBV7-8 and TRBJ2-7, with 10 bases fitting TRBD2. The J segment lost 1 base and the V segment lost 6 bases, leaving 9 bases of the junction unmatched. Germline loops: CDR1 SGHVS, CDR2 FQNEAQ. The CDR3 is 16 residues long. As DNA, the CDR3 is TGTGCCAGCAGTCTCCTAGCGGGGGTCTCTTCCTACGAGCAGTACTTC. Amino acid sequence: CASSLLAGVSSYEQYF.

This clonotype was seen a few times. The chain employs TRBV4-3 and TRBJ1-2, with a tentative D call TRBD1 (5 bases). The CDR3 runs 15 residues. The ends were cut back, 0 bases at V and 2 bases at J, with 10 bases in the middle. Germline-derived CDR1 and CDR2 are LGHNA and YSLEER. DNA of the CDR3: TGCGCCAGCAGCCAAGATGGGGCGGGAAACTATGGCTACACCTTC. Its translation is CASSQDGAGNYGYTF.

This clonotype has more than one count but fewer than ten. DNA for the CDR3: TGTGCCAGCAGCTTATTCTCCAGACAAGAGACCCAGTACTTC. Translated: CASSLFSRQETQYF. V is TRBV7-2 and J is TRBJ2-5; D is uncertain. CDR3 length equals 14 residues. The V end was cut by 2 bases, the J end by 2 bases, with 9 bases between. Germline V CDR1 and CDR2: SGHTA, FQGNSA.

The chain employs TRBV6-1 and TRBJ1-6, with D perhaps TRBD1 (5 bases). Germline V lookup: CDR1 MNHNS, CDR2 SASEGT. Trimming took 6 bases from V and 5 from J, leaving 11 bases between them. This CDR3 is 14 amino acids long. The CDR3 DNA follows: TGTGCCAGCAGAAGGGGCGGGGATAATTCACCCCTCCACTTT. It yields the protein CASRRGGDNSPLHF.

V usage is TRBV7-2 and J usage is TRBJ2-2, with 7 bases matching TRBD1. The CDR3 has 15 amino acids. V gave up 5 bases and J gave up 4 bases; unmatched junction bases: 7. Per the germline V gene, CDR1 is SGHTA and CDR2 is FQGNSA. CDR3 coding DNA: TGTGCCAGCAGCCCCTTGAGGGGGCGCACCGGGGAGCTGTTTTTT. This gives the protein CASSPLRGRTGELFF. The full variable domain, completed using reference TRBV7-2 and TRBJ2-2, is GAGVSQSPSNKVTEKGKDVELRCDPISGHTALYWYRQSLGQGLEFLIYFQGNSAPDKSGLPSDRFSAERTGGSVSTLTIQRTQQEDSAVYLCASSPLRGRTGELFFGEGSRLTVL.

This clonotype was seen at least ten times. The chain carries TRBV12-3 or TRBV12-4 and TRBJ1-5; 8 bases align to TRBD1. The CDR3 covers 14 residues. J gave up 3 bases and V 5 bases, and 3 bases lay outside the gene matches. The CDR3 here is CASSPTGDNQPQHF. CDR3 in DNA: TGTGCCAGCAGTCCGACAGGGGACAATCAGCCCCAGCATTTT.

This clonotype was counted a few times. The chain joins TRBV27 to TRBJ2-3, with D unresolved. Germline V CDR1 and CDR2: MNHEY, SMNVEV (reference sequence). V was pared by 5 bases and J by 6 bases, with 12 bases between. CDR3 size: 13 residues. The CDR3 DNA reads TGTGCCAGCAGTAGGTACTCACGCGATACGCAGTATTTT. This encodes CASSRYSRDTQYF.

V and J are TRBV11-2 and TRBJ1-4, with D possibly being TRBD1 (6 bases). Germline CDR1 SGHAT, CDR2 FQNNGV. CDR3 length: 17 residues. The V end lost 2 bases, the J end lost 5 bases, and 18 bases lay between the germline ends. CDR3 bases: TGTGCCAGCAGCTTATATTGGGGCGGGGGCCGCAATGAAAAACTGTTTTTT. Amino acid sequence: CASSLYWGGGRNEKLFF. The variable domain in full, with the rest retrieved from reference TRBV11-2 and TRBJ1-4, is EAGVAQSPRYKIIEKRQSVAFWCNPISGHATLYWYQQILGQGPKLLIQFQNNGVVDDSQLPKDRFSAERLKGVDSTLKIQPAKLEDSAVYLCASSLYWGGGRNEKLFFGSGTQLSVL.

There are a few counts of this clonotype. The J gene is TRBJ1-2, the V gene TRBV3-1, with D tentatively TRBD1 (6 bases). The CDR3 covers 14 residues. The V and J ends lost 1 base and 8 bases respectively, with 14 bases between them. Germline V gene lookup returns CDR1 LGHDT and CDR2 YNNKEL (reference sequence). The CDR3 reads CASSQGNRAGGYTF. DNA of the CDR3: TGTGCCAGCAGCCAAGGAAACAGGGCCGGGGGCTACACCTTC.

The chain uses TRBV29-1 and TRBJ2-3; 9 bases line up with TRBD2. After removal of 5 bases from V and 7 bases from J, the junction contained 4 bases not matched to a gene. The CDR3 has 12 amino acids. CDR1 and CDR2 from the germline V gene are SQVTM and ANQGSEA. This chain's CDR3 is CSVRTSENTQYF. The CDR3 DNA sequence: TGCAGCGTTCGGACTAGCGAAAATACGCAGTATTTT.

The V and J genes are TRBV12-3 or TRBV12-4 and TRBJ2-5, with D hard to call. The CDR3 is 13 amino acids. V was clipped by 4 bases and J by 2 bases, with 8 bases between them. CDR3 in amino acids: CASSSHSQETQYF. The CDR3 nucleotides are TGTGCCAGCAGTTCCCATTCACAAGAGACCCAGTACTTC.

The gene calls are TRBV2 and TRBJ2-1; 11 bases agree with TRBD1. The germline CDR1 and CDR2 sequences are SNHLY and FYNNEI. V gave up 6 bases and J gave up 4 bases; unmatched junction bases: 5. This CDR3 contains 15 residues. CDR3 amino acids: CASRLGQGVYNEQFF. Here the CDR3 DNA reads TGTGCCAGCAGGTTGGGACAGGGGGTATACAATGAGCAGTTCTTC. Using reference TRBV2 and TRBJ2-1 for the parts outside the CDR3, the full variable domain is EPEVTQTPSHQVTQMGQEVILRCVPISNHLYFYWYRQILGQKVEFLVSFYNNEISEKSEIFDDQFSVERPDGSNFTLKIRSTKLEDSAMYFCASRLGQGVYNEQFFGPGTRLTVL.

This clonotype has a handful of counts. CDR3: CASSAQVTNTGELFF. CDR3 DNA: TGTGCCAGCAGTGCCCAAGTGACAAACACCGGGGAGCTGTTTTTT. The chain links TRBV6-1 to TRBJ2-2; D uncertain. V lost 4 bases and J 2 bases, leaving 11 bases between the germline ends. The CDR3 contains 15 residues. Germline assignment: CDR1 MNHNS and CDR2 SASEGT.

V is TRBV9 and J is TRBJ2-3; a possible D gene is TRBD2 (6 bases). Trimming cost V 3 bases and J 4 bases, with 12 bases left between them. Germline CDR1 and CDR2: SGDLS and YYNGEE. CDR3 length equals 14 residues. The CDR3 nucleotides are TGTGCCAGCAGCGCGTTGGGGACTTCAGATACGCAGTATTTT. The encoded protein is CASSALGTSDTQYF.

This clonotype appeared a few times. The V gene is TRBV5-5, the J gene TRBJ1-5; D perhaps matches TRBD1 (6 bases). Trimming left V 4 bases short and J 0 bases short, with 11 bases between. The CDR3 length is 15 residues. CDR1 SGHKS and CDR2 YYEKEE come from the germline V gene (reference sequence). CDR3 DNA: TGTGCCAGCAGCCCCTGGACAGATAGCAATCAGCCCCAGCATTTT. Translating gives CASSPWTDSNQPQHF.

Worth noting for this clonotype: A much larger clone is a single base away; this may be a read error. The chain combines TRBV12-3 or TRBV12-4 with TRBJ2-7; TRBD2 matches 9 bases. The CDR3 length is 14 residues. V lost 7 bases and J lost 3; bases outside the gene matches: 7. The CDR3 loop reads CASIPSGTLYEQYF. Here the CDR3 DNA reads TGTGCCAGCATACCTAGCGGGACACTCTACGAGCAGTACTTC.

This chain joins TRBV7-9 and TRBJ1-6, with a weak D call TRBD1 (5 bases). The CDR3 consists of 15 residues. V was pared by 5 bases and J by 9 bases, with 17 bases between. Germline V gives CDR1 SEHNR, CDR2 FQNEAQ (reference sequence). In DNA form, the CDR3 reads TGTGCCAGCAGCCATTTAGCAGGGATGGGTTCACCCCTCCACTTT. This gives the protein CASSHLAGMGSPLHF. The whole variable domain, remainder taken from reference TRBV7-9 and TRBJ1-6, is DTGVSQNPRHKITKRGQNVTFRCDPISEHNRLYWYRQTLGQGPEFLTYFQNEAQLEKSRLLSDRFSAERPKGSFSTLEIQRTEQGDSAMYLCASSHLAGMGSPLHFGNGTRLTVT.